In this sample, the clone carrying this T cell receptor (beta chain) turned up a few times. Its antigen is undetermined. Stated time point: sample taken at primary tumor resection. TCRdb re-analysed the 5' RACE reads in MiXCR, keeping a single row per CDR3 protein. Of over 25,000 distinct CDR3 sequences listed, around 6.5% are singletons. The CDR3 contains 14 residues. The germline V gene encodes CDR1 SGHTA and CDR2 FQGNSA. V lost 3 bases to trimming and J lost 6 bases, with 13 bases between them. These data are taken from a study of spatial heterogeneity in lung cancer. General study findings and limits: The study estimated approximately 7% alpha and about 12% beta chain coverage of tumor T cells. Counts that tracked tumor mutation counts were those of expanded intratumoral alpha and beta TCRs.

The starting material was lung tumor tissue, obtained at surgery. The chain carries TRBV7-2 and TRBJ2-3; weak D call: TRBD1 (6 bases). The TCR originated in a male donor with early-stage non-small cell lung cancer. In DNA, the CDR3 is TGTGCCAGCAGCTTGGGCAGGGGTGGGGATACGCAGTATTTT. Amino acid sequence: CASSLGRGGDTQYF. The entire variable domain, with the rest obtained from reference TRBV7-2 and TRBJ2-3, is as follows: GAGVSQSPSNKVTEKGKDVELRCDPISGHTALYWYRQSLGQGLEFLIYFQGNSAPDKSGLPSDRFSAERTGGSVSTLTIQRTQQEDSAVYLCASSLGRGGDTQYFGPGTRLTVL.